These 23 T cell receptor beta chains were all obtained from the same sample, sequenced in a study of identical twins. Each CDR3 protein is one row after TCRdb ran MiXCR on the 5' RACE reads. The table lists around 450,000 distinct CDR3 sequences, 14% of them singletons, with around 0.57% in the top ten. Separately, the same data were catalogued under a study of yellow fever vaccine responses in identical twins.

Sample: CD4+ T cells sorted from blood. The origin of the receptors is a young woman in good health.

The chain joins TRBV28 to TRBJ2-2; no clear D gene. This CDR3 is 14 amino acids long. Trimming removed 2 bases at V and 6 bases at J, with 10 bases between. Looked up from germline, CDR1 is MDHEN and CDR2 is SYDVKM. The CDR3 is CASSLSSPPGELFF. The DNA of the CDR3 is TGTGCCAGCAGTTTAAGTTCCCCTCCCGGGGAGCTGTTTTTT.

With respect to this clonotype: Mismatch with germline at one junction end may stem from a read error. The rearrangement joins TRBV5-1 to TRBJ2-7, with 10 bases aligning to TRBD2. The germline V gene encodes CDR1 SGHRS and CDR2 YFSETQ. The CDR3 consists of 14 residues. CDR3 sequence (DNA): TGCGCCAGCAGCTTGGAGGAGGGTAGCGGGAGGATAGACTTC. The encoded protein is CASSLEEGSGRIDF.

V usage is TRBV11-1 and J usage is TRBJ1-6, with TRBD1 identical over 9 bases. Germline loops: CDR1 SGHAT, CDR2 FQDESV (reference sequence). Trimming at V came to 5 bases and at J to 9 bases, leaving 8 bases not matched to a gene. The CDR3 runs 15 residues. The CDR3 here is CASSPAGTGSSPLHF. In DNA, the CDR3 is TGTGCCAGCAGCCCTGCCGGGACAGGGAGTTCACCCCTCCACTTT. Full variable domain (missing parts from reference TRBV11-1 and TRBJ1-6): EAEVAQSPRYKITEKSQAVAFWCDPISGHATLYWYRQILGQGPELLVQFQDESVVDDSQLPKDRFSAERLKGVDSTLKIQPAELGDSAMYLCASSPAGTGSSPLHFGNGTRLTVT.

The chain recombines TRBV20-1 with TRBJ2-5, with D perhaps given as TRBD1 or TRBD2 (6 bases each). CDR1 DFQATT and CDR2 SNEGSKA come from the germline V gene (reference sequence). V was shortened by 6 bases and J by 4 bases, with 12 bases between the two germline ends. The CDR3 contains 12 residues. This chain's CDR3 is CSALGGGETQYF. In nucleotides, the CDR3 is TGCAGTGCGCTAGGAGGGGGAGAGACCCAGTACTTC.

The gene calls are TRBV4-1 and TRBJ2-3, with 13 bases matching TRBD2. The CDR3 contains 17 residues. Germline CDR1 is MGHRA and CDR2 is YSYEKL. V dropped 0 bases and J dropped 3; count of bases not matched to a gene: 3. Here the CDR3 DNA reads TGCGCCAGCAGCCAAGAGAAGGGACTAGCGGGAACAGATACGCAGTATTTT. It codes for CASSQEKGLAGTDTQYF.

The chain joins TRBV10-3 to TRBJ2-5, with TRBD1 identical over 11 bases. The CDR3 spans 15 residues. The germline gives CDR1 ENHRY, CDR2 SYGVKD. V lost 4 bases and J lost 2; bases outside the gene matches: 3. CDR3 protein: CAISGDRGAQETQYF. CDR3 coding DNA: TGTGCCATCAGTGGGGACAGGGGGGCACAAGAGACCCAGTACTTC.

This chain connects TRBV7-9 to TRBJ1-1, with D uncertain. This CDR3 has 14 amino acids. Per the germline V gene, CDR1 is SEHNR and CDR2 is FQNEAQ (reference sequence). V dropped 5 bases and J dropped 0 bases, with 10 bases sitting between them. The CDR3 region is CASSPPAVNTEAFF. The CDR3 DNA reads as TGTGCCAGCAGCCCCCCAGCCGTGAACACTGAAGCTTTCTTT.

This clonotype was observed a handful of times. The rearrangement joins TRBV5-1 to TRBJ2-7; possible D gene TRBD1, 6 bases. Trimming removed 4 bases from V and 2 bases from J, with 16 bases in between. The CDR3 runs to 15 residues. Per the germline V gene, CDR1 is SGHRS and CDR2 is YFSETQ. CDR3 loop: CASSLQTGKPYEQYF. Written as DNA, the CDR3 is TGCGCCAGCAGCCTGCAGACAGGCAAACCCTACGAGCAGTACTTC.

The V and J genes are TRBV6-5 and TRBJ2-3; D not certain. Germline V lookup: CDR1 MNHEY, CDR2 SVGAGI. The CDR3 sequence is 15 residues long. V lost 2 bases, J lost 1 base, and 10 bases lay in between. CDR3 region: CASSYGSDRTDTQYF. Here the CDR3 DNA reads TGTGCCAGCAGTTACGGCAGCGACCGCACAGATACGCAGTATTTT.

This clonotype was seen a handful of times. The chain couples TRBV7-9 to TRBJ2-2; 8 nucleotides agree with TRBD1. This CDR3 comprises 15 residues. Germline lookup yields CDR1 SEHNR and CDR2 FQNEAQ (reference sequence). With V trimmed by 5 bases and J by 4 bases, 6 bases remained unmatched. This CDR3 reads CASSPGQGGTGELFF. The CDR3 bases are TGTGCCAGCAGCCCAGGACAGGGTGGCACCGGGGAGCTGTTTTTT.

The chain recombines TRBV5-1 with TRBJ2-5; 10 bases agree with TRBD2. The CDR3 is made up of 15 amino acids. The junction had 4 bases not matched to a gene; V was cut back by 4 bases and J by 1 base. CDR1 and CDR2 (germline): SGHRS, YFSETQ. CDR3 sequence (DNA): TGCGCCAGCAGCGTCGGGACTAGCGTCCAAGAGACCCAGTACTTC. Translating gives CASSVGTSVQETQYF.

This clonotype was observed a handful of times. This chain links TRBV29-1 with TRBJ1-1, with D perhaps matching TRBD1 (5 bases). V lost 4 bases, J lost 1 base, and 7 bases lay in between. Germline CDR1 SQVTM, CDR2 ANQGSEA. CDR3 size: 12 residues. The CDR3 DNA is TGCAGCGTTGCCGACAGGAACACTGAAGCTTTCTTT. As protein: CSVADRNTEAFF.

The rearrangement links TRBV30 to TRBJ2-7, with 7 bases lining up with TRBD1. J was trimmed by 3 bases and V by 1 base; bases with no gene match: 3. The CDR3 sequence is 13 residues long. Germline V gene data show CDR1 as GTSNPN and CDR2 as SVGIG (reference sequence). CDR3 residues: CAWSAGTVYEQYF. CDR3 DNA: TGTGCCTGGAGTGCCGGGACAGTCTACGAGCAGTACTTC. The full variable domain, with the rest looked up from reference TRBV30 and TRBJ2-7, is SQTIHQWPATLVQPVGSPLSLECTVEGTSNPNLYWYRQAAGRGLQLLFYSVGIGQISSEVPQNLSASRPQDRQFILSSKKLLLSDSGFYLCAWSAGTVYEQYFGPGTRLTVT.

This clonotype showed up just a few times. This sequence joins TRBV7-2 and TRBJ1-1; a weak D match, TRBD1 (6 bases). The ends were cut back, 5 bases at V and 4 bases at J, with 17 bases in the middle. CDR3 length: 15 amino acids. The germline gives CDR1 SGHTA, CDR2 FQGNSA. The CDR3 reads CASSDRSRRGTEAFF. As DNA, the CDR3 is TGTGCCAGCAGCGACAGGAGCCGAAGGGGCACTGAAGCTTTCTTT.

The V call is TRBV5-1, the J call TRBJ2-1; the D is unclear. CDR3 length: 15 residues. Trimming cost V 3 bases and J 0 bases, with 10 bases left between them. Germline V lookup: CDR1 SGHRS, CDR2 YFSETQ. CDR3 nucleotides: TGCGCCAGCAGCTCCGAGTTGGGCTCCTACAATGAGCAGTTCTTC. Its translation: CASSSELGSYNEQFF.

The table lists this clonotype with a few counts. The J gene is TRBJ2-3, the V gene TRBV10-3; 10 positions match TRBD2. CDR3 length: 15 residues. Germline V gives CDR1 ENHRY, CDR2 SYGVKD. The V and J ends lost 5 bases and 5 bases, in that order; junction bases with no gene match: 7. Written as DNA, the CDR3 is TGTGCCATCAGTATCACCGGGACTAGCGAAGATACGCAGTATTTT. As protein: CAISITGTSEDTQYF.

The table lists this clonotype with a few counts. This sequence joins TRBV20-1 and TRBJ2-2; D is ambiguous. Trimming left V 3 bases short and J 1 base short, with 6 bases between. The CDR3 has 13 amino acids. Per the germline V gene, CDR1 is DFQATT and CDR2 is SNEGSKA (reference sequence). The CDR3 reads CSASDVNTGELFF. The CDR3 DNA follows: TGCAGTGCTAGCGATGTGAACACCGGGGAGCTGTTTTTT.

This clonotype was seen a handful of times. The gene calls are TRBV9 and TRBJ1-6; TRBD1 is a possible D gene (5 bases). The germline V and J ends were trimmed by 6 bases and 9 bases, with 16 bases remaining between them. CDR1 is SGDLS and CDR2 is YYNGEE in the germline V gene. The CDR3 spans 14 residues. In DNA form, the CDR3 reads TGTGCCAGCACCCGCGGGGGATTTGGTTCACCCCTCCACTTT. It codes for CASTRGGFGSPLHF.

J is TRBJ2-1 and V is TRBV3-1; possible D gene TRBD1, 5 bases. CDR1 and CDR2 (germline): LGHDT, YNNKEL (reference sequence). The CDR3 contains 12 residues. Trimming took 0 bases from V and 11 from J, leaving 8 bases between them. CDR3 DNA: TGTGCCAGCAGCCAAGAGAAGGACAAGCAGTTCTTC. As protein: CASSQEKDKQFF.

This clonotype came up a few times. The V gene is TRBV7-2, the J gene TRBJ2-7; D unclear. The CDR3 length is 13 residues. The germline V gene has CDR1 SGHTA and CDR2 FQGNSA. V lost 2 bases and J lost 5, with 10 bases in between. The DNA for the CDR3 is TGTGCCAGCAGCTTATATCCCCGCAACGAGCAGTACTTC. It codes for CASSLYPRNEQYF.

This clonotype was seen only a few times. The chain links TRBV12-5 to TRBJ2-1; D gene uncertain. CDR1 and CDR2 from the germline V gene are LGHNT and FRNRAP. The CDR3 consists of 10 residues. V lost 3 bases and J lost 9, with 3 bases in between. Written as DNA, the CDR3 is TGTGCTAGTGGTTTCTGTGAGCAGTTCTTC. Protein sequence: CASGFCEQFF.

This clonotype was observed at least ten times. J is TRBJ2-5 and V is TRBV29-1; D is undetermined. The CDR3 runs to 13 residues. Trimming took off 5 bases at V and 3 bases at J, with 13 bases between the two ends. Germline V gene lookup returns CDR1 SQVTM and CDR2 ANQGSEA. The CDR3 loop is CSVPDGPKETQYF. CDR3 nucleotide sequence: TGCAGCGTTCCTGACGGACCTAAAGAGACCCAGTACTTC.

The V and J genes are TRBV6-5 and TRBJ2-7; D is undetermined. This CDR3 comprises 12 residues. Trimming shortened V by 2 bases and J by 7 bases, and 9 bases separated the two germline ends. Germline V gene data show CDR1 as MNHEY and CDR2 as SVGAGI. The CDR3 region has the DNA TGTGCCAGCAGTTACGCCGTAGGGGAGCAGTACTTC. It specifies CASSYAVGEQYF.